This entry is about one T cell receptor (beta chain). The target antigen is unknown. It was about 190 ng DNA, 25,000 to 35,000 T cell genomes, that sorted-subset replicate PCRs used. The authors' processing: Junction-only sequences without quality scores were provided by ImmunoSEQ, so filtering was different. Measured with immunoSEQ multiplex PCR; TCRdb has only the in-frame clones, and not every one. V, J and clone size are those of that table, while D and trimming were read from the DNA. This table holds about 1.5 million clones, approximately 98% found once. The data derive from a study of shared clonotypes between healthy human individuals. General study results and limits: In contrast to clonotypes shared by all four donors, non-shared clonotypes had lower generation probabilities. Among a handful of donors, about 5% of naive CD4 clonotypes were found in common.

The CDR3 contains 13 residues. V gave up 3 bases and J gave up 6 bases; unmatched junction bases: 4. Germline-derived CDR1 and CDR2 are SGHDT and YYEEEE. This receptor was taken from a man aged 25-45 years in good health. Specimen: naive CD4+ T cells sorted from blood. Noted subset: CD45RA+ positively selected. J is TRBJ2-7 and V is TRBV5-6; 9 bases line up with TRBD1. CDR3 DNA sequence: TGTGCCAGCAGCTGGGACAGGGTGGTCGAGCAGTACTTC. This gives the protein CASSWDRVVEQYF.